These 4 T cell receptor beta chains were all obtained from the same sample, sequenced in a study of blood T cell repertoires in COVID-19. Some clones are missing from TCRdb's copy, which holds only in-frame ones; the method was immunoSEQ multiplex PCR. Of fewer than 120,000 clones listed, around 80% are singletons. Sequencing was carried out using peripheral blood. These receptors were taken from a woman of 80 years or more with acute or convalescent COVID-19.

Here the CDR3 reads CASSGPTGSNYGYTF. The CDR3 nucleotides read TGTGCCAGTAGTGGCCCGACAGGGAGTAACTATGGCTACACCTTC. The chain has TRBV19 and TRBJ1-2; TRBD1 aligns across 7 bases. The ends lost 5 bases at V and 1 base at J; junction bases unmatched: 7. The CDR3 runs 15 residues. CDR1 and CDR2 (germline): LNHDA, SQIVND (reference sequence).

The chain joins TRBV18 to TRBJ2-1; D gene uncertain. Germline CDR1 reads KGHSH; CDR2 reads LQKENI. The CDR3 is 15 residues long. Trimming took 0 bases from V and 3 from J, leaving 9 bases between them. The CDR3 DNA sequence: TGTGCCAGCTCACCACCCGCAGGTCTCTACAATGAGCAGTTCTTC. Its translation: CASSPPAGLYNEQFF.

V and J are TRBV3-1 (or the pseudogene TRBV3-2) and TRBJ2-2, with D unclear. The CDR3 is 14 amino acids. Trimming took off 1 base at V and 0 bases at J, with 3 bases between the two ends. The germline V gene has CDR1 LGHDT and CDR2 YNNKEL (reference sequence). CDR3 in amino acids: CASSQAANTGELFF. The DNA for the CDR3 is TGTGCCAGCAGCCAAGCAGCGAACACCGGGGAGCTGTTTTTT.

With regard to this clone: Other DNA sequences in the sample encode the same CDR3. The chain is built from TRBV10-3 and TRBJ2-7; 7 bases map to TRBD2. The CDR3 spans 14 residues. CDR1 and CDR2 from the germline V gene are ENHRY and SYGVKD. The J segment lost 3 bases and the V segment lost 0 bases, leaving 2 bases of the junction unmatched. In DNA form, the CDR3 reads TGTGCCATCAGTGAGTCCCGCGGGAGCTACGAGCAGTACTTC. Residues: CAISESRGSYEQYF.